The next 13 T cell receptor beta chains were all read from a single sample in a study of identical twins. TCRdb itself ran the 5' RACE reads through MiXCR, one entry per CDR3 protein. Found here are 1.5 million to 2 million distinct CDR3 sequences, under 35% of them singletons; the top ten hold around 0.25%. The specimen was cord blood. These receptors originate from a newborn girl in good health.

A few counts support this clonotype. This chain links TRBV12-3 or TRBV12-4 with TRBJ2-3, with D possibly matching TRBD2 (5 bases). This CDR3 has 16 residues. V gave up 0 bases and J gave up 1 base, with 11 bases separating them. CDR3 amino acids: CASSLALGVGTDTQYF. DNA for the CDR3: TGTGCCAGCAGTTTAGCGCTCGGGGTGGGCACAGATACGCAGTATTTT.

This clonotype was counted between two and nine times. The V and J genes are TRBV29-1 and TRBJ1-5; a possible D gene is TRBD1 (6 bases). The V end lost 5 bases, the J end lost 3 bases, and 14 bases lay between the germline ends. The CDR3 sequence is 14 residues long. Per the germline V gene, CDR1 is SQVTM and CDR2 is ANQGSEA. CDR3 residues: CSVPRTAHNQPQHF. CDR3 coding DNA: TGCAGCGTTCCTCGGACAGCACACAATCAGCCCCAGCATTTT.

The chain uses TRBV7-2 and TRBJ2-7; D is ambiguous. Germline lookup yields CDR1 SGHTA and CDR2 FQGNSA. The CDR3 length is 13 residues. V dropped 5 bases and J dropped 2 bases, with 10 bases sitting between them. The DNA for the CDR3 is TGTGCCAGCAGCGACACCTTAACCTACGAGCAGTACTTC. This gives the protein CASSDTLTYEQYF.

The chain combines TRBV4-1 with TRBJ2-3, with a possible D match to TRBD1 (6 bases). V lost 10 bases and J lost 1, with 15 bases in between. The CDR3 spans 14 residues. Germline V CDR1 and CDR2: MGHRA, YSYEKL. The CDR3 DNA sequence: TGCGCCACCGCCAACAGGGCAGGCACAGATACGCAGTATTTT. Translated, it gives CATANRAGTDTQYF.

This clonotype has more than one count but fewer than ten. This rearrangement joins TRBV7-9 to TRBJ2-7, with 9 bases aligning to TRBD2. The germline CDR1 and CDR2 sequences are SEHNR and FQNEAQ (reference sequence). This CDR3 has 16 residues. After removal of 5 bases from V and 3 bases from J, the junction contained 11 bases not matched to a gene. CDR3 coding DNA: TGTGCCAGCAGCCAAGGTGCTAGCGGGGAATTCTACGAGCAGTACTTC. Residues: CASSQGASGEFYEQYF.

This clonotype was recorded at least ten times. V is TRBV24-1 and J is TRBJ2-3, with D unclear. V was pared by 2 bases and J by 1 base, with 15 bases between. Germline V gene sequence: CDR1 KGHDR, CDR2 SFDVKD. CDR3 size: 17 residues. The CDR3 sequence: CATSDSIPSLGTDTQYF. The CDR3 coding sequence is TGTGCCACCAGTGATTCCATTCCTAGTTTGGGCACAGATACGCAGTATTTT.

This clonotype appeared a few times. The rearrangement uses TRBV9 and TRBJ1-5; tentative D call: TRBD1 (5 bases). The ends were cut back, 0 bases at V and 7 bases at J, with 11 bases in the middle. CDR3 length equals 14 residues. Germline lookup yields CDR1 SGDLS and CDR2 YYNGEE. The CDR3 loop is CASSVGAGDQPQHF. In DNA form, the CDR3 reads TGTGCCAGCAGCGTAGGCGCCGGGGACCAGCCCCAGCATTTT.

V gene TRBV27 combines with J gene TRBJ2-1, with 10 nucleotides matching TRBD2. This CDR3 spans 17 amino acids. Germline V gives CDR1 MNHEY, CDR2 SMNVEV (reference sequence). Losses at the gene ends were 5 bases for V and 4 bases for J; bases not matched to a gene: 11. Here the CDR3 DNA reads TGTGCCAGCAGTCCGCTTACCTCTAGCGGGGGATACAATGAGCAGTTCTTC. Its protein is CASSPLTSSGGYNEQFF.

The CDR3 DNA reads TGTGCCAGCAGCTTCAATGGATATAGCAATCAGCCCCAGCATTTT. It codes for CASSFNGYSNQPQHF. The chain has TRBV7-4 and TRBJ1-5; D ambiguous. V was pared by 3 bases and J by 0 bases, with 9 bases between. This CDR3 spans 15 amino acids. Germline V lookup: CDR1 SGHVT, CDR2 SQSDAQ.

This clonotype has more than one count but fewer than ten. The V gene is TRBV20-1, the J gene TRBJ2-7, with 7 nucleotides matching TRBD1. J gave up 0 bases and V 6 bases, and 8 bases lay outside the gene matches. CDR3 length: 14 amino acids. CDR1 is DFQATT and CDR2 is SNEGSKA in the germline V gene (reference sequence). The CDR3 nucleotides read TGCAGTGCCCCCGGACAGGTTTTCTCCTACGAGCAGTACTTC. Protein sequence: CSAPGQVFSYEQYF.

This clonotype was seen only a few times. In nucleotides, the CDR3 is TGTGCCAGCACCGACGGTTACAATGAGCAGTTCTTC. This encodes CASTDGYNEQFF. The chain combines TRBV12-3 or TRBV12-4 with TRBJ2-1; the D is unclear. The CDR3 is 12 amino acids. Trimming left V 7 bases short and J 4 bases short, with 8 bases between.

The chain carries TRBV6-1 and TRBJ1-5; D is uncertain. CDR1 is MNHNS, CDR2 SASEGT, per germline. Trimming stripped 10 bases from V and 6 bases from J, with 16 bases between. This CDR3 region has 13 residues. CDR3 nucleotide sequence: TGTGCCACCTCAATAATCAGTAGTCAGCCCCAGCATTTT. Its protein is CATSIISSQPQHF.

This clonotype occurred a few times. The chain employs TRBV20-1 and TRBJ2-5; possibly TRBD1 or TRBD2 for D (6 bases each). Germline values: CDR1 DFQATT, CDR2 SNEGSKA (reference sequence). The V gene lost 4 bases and the J gene lost 2 bases, with 11 bases spanning the gap. There are 13 residues in the CDR3. In nucleotides, the CDR3 is TGCAGTGCTACCGGGGGCTTTCAAGAGACCCAGTACTTC. Its translation is CSATGGFQETQYF.